Presented here are 27 T cell receptor beta chains from one specimen sequenced in a study of OX40 agonist ivuxolimab in advanced cancers. Library preparation was by the immunoSEQ multiplex PCR assay. TCRdb stores this immuneACCESS table with in-frame sequences only. Part of the clones is absent; in the studies checked, under half of the shortfall reflects unresolved V genes, and no reason is known for the rest. A total of 77,000 or so clones appear in this sample, 80% to 95% of them only once. Jointly, the top ten make up roughly 0.42% of the sample. The material sequenced was CD4+ or CD8+ T cells sorted from blood, taken in a trial of the OX40 agonist ivuxolimab. The origin of the receptors is an adult with an advanced solid tumor such as melanoma, head and neck, liver or kidney cancer.

This chain uses TRBV7-3 with TRBJ2-3, with 8 bases lining up with TRBD2. Looked up from germline, CDR1 is SGHTA and CDR2 is FQGTGA. This CDR3 contains 16 residues. The ends lost 4 bases at V and 0 bases at J; junction bases unmatched: 6. The CDR3 protein is CASSYTRGVSTDTQYF. DNA for the CDR3: TGTGCCAGCAGCTATACGCGGGGGGTTAGCACAGATACGCAGTATTTT.

J is TRBJ2-1 and V is TRBV5-8, with TRBD1 matching over 9 bases. The CDR3 is 15 residues long. CDR1 and CDR2 from the germline V gene are SGHTS and YDEGEE. V shed 4 bases and J 4 bases; nucleotides not matched to a gene: 6. The CDR3 loop is CASSQGQGQYNEQFF. In nucleotides, the CDR3 is TGTGCCAGCAGCCAAGGACAGGGGCAATACAATGAGCAGTTCTTC.

J is TRBJ1-3 and V is TRBV19; no clear D. The CDR3 runs 14 residues. Per the germline V gene, CDR1 is LNHDA and CDR2 is SQIVND (reference sequence). Trimming pared 3 bases from V and 4 bases from J, leaving 10 bases between. Here the CDR3 reads CASSIGGSGNTIYF. CDR3 nucleotide sequence: TGTGCCAGTAGTATTGGTGGATCCGGAAACACCATATATTTT. Variable domain in full (rest from reference TRBV19 and TRBJ1-3): DGGITQSPKYLFRKEGQNVTLSCEQNLNHDAMYWYRQDPGQGLRLIYYSQIVNDFQKGDIAEGYSVSREKKESFPLTVTSAQKNPTAFYLCASSIGGSGNTIYFGEGSWLTVV.

The V and J genes are TRBV6-6 and TRBJ2-7, with D possibly being TRBD1 (5 bases). The CDR3 has 16 residues. From germline, CDR1 is MNHNY and CDR2 SVGAGI (reference sequence). Trimming removed 2 bases from V and 2 bases from J, with 16 bases in between. DNA for the CDR3: TGTGCCAGCAGTTACAGCCGGTCGGCAGGGACCTACGAGCAGTACTTC. Protein sequence: CASSYSRSAGTYEQYF.

The gene calls are TRBV7-6 and TRBJ2-5; tentative D call: TRBD1 (6 bases). The CDR3 length is 15 residues. Germline V gives CDR1 SGHVS, CDR2 FNYEAQ. V lost 3 bases to trimming and J lost 5 bases, with 16 bases between them. The CDR3 spells CASSFPPRTEETQYF. As DNA, the CDR3 is TGTGCCAGCAGCTTCCCTCCCCGGACAGAGGAGACCCAGTACTTC.

The chain employs TRBV30 and TRBJ1-2; 7 bases map to TRBD1. Trimming at V came to 2 bases and at J to 7 bases, leaving 4 bases not matched to a gene. This CDR3 is 12 amino acids long. Looked up from germline, CDR1 is GTSNPN and CDR2 is SVGIG (reference sequence). CDR3 in amino acids: CAWSTGAGGYTF. The CDR3 DNA reads as TGTGCCTGGAGTACAGGGGCGGGTGGCTACACCTTC.

The gene calls are TRBV19 and TRBJ2-7, with 11 nucleotides matching TRBD2. The CDR3 is made up of 15 amino acids. The germline CDR1 and CDR2 sequences are LNHDA and SQIVND (reference sequence). V dropped 5 bases and J dropped 0; count of bases not matched to a gene: 3. CDR3 amino acids: CASSGTSGSSYEQYF. CDR3 bases: TGTGCCAGTAGTGGAACTAGCGGGAGCTCCTACGAGCAGTACTTC. The complete variable domain, with remaining parts taken from reference TRBV19 and TRBJ2-7, reads DGGITQSPKYLFRKEGQNVTLSCEQNLNHDAMYWYRQDPGQGLRLIYYSQIVNDFQKGDIAEGYSVSREKKESFPLTVTSAQKNPTAFYLCASSGTSGSSYEQYFGPGTRLTVT.

The V gene is TRBV4-3, the J gene TRBJ2-1; TRBD1 aligns across 7 bases. The CDR3 contains 16 residues. Trimming took 1 base from V and 3 from J; bases not matched to a gene: 6. Germline V gene lookup returns CDR1 LGHNA and CDR2 YSLEER. The CDR3 loop reads CASSQGLGTDYNEQFF. The CDR3 nucleotides read TGCGCCAGCAGCCAAGGGTTGGGGACAGACTACAATGAGCAGTTCTTC.

The chain has TRBV11-2 and TRBJ2-1; no reliable D call. The CDR3 consists of 11 residues. V was clipped by 2 bases and J by 6 bases, with 2 bases between them. The germline CDR1 and CDR2 sequences are SGHAT and FQNNGV. DNA of the CDR3: TGTGCCAGCAGCTTATTCAATGAGCAGTTCTTC. Amino acid sequence: CASSLFNEQFF.

The chain couples TRBV6-1 to TRBJ2-1; 9 bases are a match to TRBD2. The V segment lost 4 bases and the J segment 7 bases; nucleotides outside the gene matches: 11. Germline V gene data show CDR1 as MNHNS and CDR2 as SASEGT. The CDR3 length is 16 residues. This chain's CDR3 is CASSASLAGGPNEQFF. CDR3 nucleotide sequence: TGTGCCAGCAGTGCCTCCTTGGCGGGAGGGCCAAATGAGCAGTTCTTC.

The rearrangement joins TRBV6-6 to TRBJ2-2; D gene unclear. The CDR3 extends over 12 amino acids. V lost 6 bases and J 4 bases, leaving 6 bases between the germline ends. Looked up from germline, CDR1 is MNHNY and CDR2 is SVGAGI (reference sequence). The CDR3 sequence: CASSISTGELFF. The CDR3, as DNA: TGTGCCAGCAGCATAAGCACCGGGGAGCTGTTTTTT.

The gene calls are TRBV5-1 and TRBJ1-4, with 9 nucleotides matching TRBD1. J lost 6 bases, V lost 0 bases, and 0 bases had no gene match. CDR3 length: 14 residues. Germline values: CDR1 SGHRS, CDR2 YFSETQ. Here the CDR3 reads CASSLGQGDEKLFF. The DNA of the CDR3 is TGCGCCAGCAGCTTGGGACAGGGGGATGAAAAACTGTTTTTT. Looking up the rest from reference TRBV5-1 and TRBJ1-4 gives the full variable domain: KAGVTQTPRYLIKTRGQQVTLSCSPISGHRSVSWYQQTPGQGLQFLFEYFSETQRNKGNFPGRFSGRQFSNSRSEMNVSTLELGDSALYLCASSLGQGDEKLFFGSGTQLSVL.

The V gene is TRBV7-2, the J gene TRBJ1-4, with D perhaps TRBD1 (5 bases). The length of the CDR3 is 13 residues. Trimming removed 1 base from V and 13 bases from J, with 13 bases in between. The germline CDR1 and CDR2 sequences are SGHTA and FQGNSA. The DNA of the CDR3 is TGTGCCAGCAGCTTAGGGAGGGGCGGGGGACTGTTTTTT. This translates into CASSLGRGGGLFF.

The V gene is TRBV6-6, the J gene TRBJ2-7; 7 bases are shared with TRBD1. There are 15 residues in the CDR3. V shed 4 bases and J 2 bases; nucleotides not matched to a gene: 8. Germline V gene data show CDR1 as MNHNY and CDR2 as SVGAGI (reference sequence). The CDR3 loop is CASSSGQSFPYEQYF. CDR3 nucleotides: TGTGCCAGCAGTTCGGGACAGAGTTTCCCCTACGAGCAGTACTTC.

This chain joins TRBV29-1 and TRBJ2-3; D is ambiguous. V lost 3 bases and J 5 bases, leaving 6 bases between the germline ends. The CDR3 runs 11 residues. In germline, CDR1 is SQVTM, CDR2 ANQGSEA. CDR3 in DNA: TGCAGCGTTGATCTCGGAGATACGCAGTATTTT. This translates into CSVDLGDTQYF.

The CDR3 DNA follows: TGTGCCAGCCGGGGGACAGGGACCTACGAGCAGTACTTC. This translates into CASRGTGTYEQYF. V usage is TRBV5-6 and J usage is TRBJ2-7, with 9 positions matching TRBD1. The CDR3 extends over 13 amino acids. After removal of 7 bases from V and 2 bases from J, the junction contained 4 bases not matched to a gene. Germline V CDR1 and CDR2: SGHDT, YYEEEE.

The J gene is TRBJ2-7, the V gene TRBV19, with D tentatively TRBD1 (6 bases). CDR1 LNHDA and CDR2 SQIVND come from the germline V gene (reference sequence). V gave up 3 bases and J gave up 2 bases, with 14 bases separating them. This CDR3 has 15 amino acids. The CDR3 is CASSIRPRGTYEQYF. The CDR3 region has the DNA TGTGCCAGTAGTATCCGACCCAGGGGTACCTACGAGCAGTACTTC.

The chain has TRBV5-8 and TRBJ2-3; D is unresolved. This CDR3 is built from 14 residues. Between the trimmed V and J ends, which lost 5 bases and 1 base, there was a span of 11 bases. The V gene's germline CDR1 is SGHTS and CDR2 YDEGEE. The CDR3 DNA reads as TGTGCCAGCAGTCAGGTCCTTGGCACAGATACGCAGTATTTT. Translating gives CASSQVLGTDTQYF.

This sequence joins TRBV2 and TRBJ1-1; perhaps TRBD1 as D (5 bases). Trimming shortened V by 4 bases and J by 5 bases, and 14 bases separated the two germline ends. This CDR3 has 14 amino acids. The germline V gene has CDR1 SNHLY and CDR2 FYNNEI. This CDR3 reads CASSVGPPRTEAFF. In DNA form, the CDR3 reads TGTGCCAGCAGTGTGGGACCCCCGAGGACTGAAGCTTTCTTT.

This sequence joins TRBV19 and TRBJ2-3; weak D call: TRBD1 (5 bases). This CDR3 is 13 amino acids long. Germline V gives CDR1 LNHDA, CDR2 SQIVND (reference sequence). The V gene lost 10 bases and the J gene lost 1 base, with 12 bases spanning the gap. This CDR3 reads CATHLTGTDTQYF. In DNA, the CDR3 is TGTGCCACACACTTGACAGGCACAGATACGCAGTATTTT.

In its sample, this clone was seen once. The rearrangement links TRBV6-1 to TRBJ1-2; D possibly corresponds to TRBD1 (6 bases). In germline, CDR1 is MNHNS, CDR2 SASEGT. V gave up 7 bases and J gave up 1 base, with 16 bases separating them. The CDR3 loop spans 15 amino acids. CDR3 region: CASNLQGDLNYGYTF. The CDR3 nucleotides read TGTGCCAGCAATCTACAGGGAGACCTTAACTATGGCTACACCTTC.

This rearrangement joins TRBV7-2 to TRBJ1-5; no firm D call. There are 12 residues in the CDR3. Germline V CDR1 and CDR2: SGHTA, FQGNSA. The germline V and J ends were trimmed by 7 bases and 0 bases, with 4 bases remaining between them. CDR3 sequence reads: CASTDSNQPQHF. Written as DNA, the CDR3 is TGTGCCAGCACGGATAGCAATCAGCCCCAGCATTTT. Looking up the rest from reference TRBV7-2 and TRBJ1-5 gives the full variable domain: GAGVSQSPSNKVTEKGKDVELRCDPISGHTALYWYRQSLGQGLEFLIYFQGNSAPDKSGLPSDRFSAERTGGSVSTLTIQRTQQEDSAVYLCASTDSNQPQHFGDGTRLSIL.

This chain connects TRBV29-1 to TRBJ2-3, with 8 bases that match TRBD2. CDR3 length: 14 amino acids. The J segment lost 5 bases and the V segment lost 7 bases, leaving 11 bases of the junction unmatched. CDR1 is SQVTM, CDR2 ANQGSEA, per germline. CDR3 in DNA: TGCAGCGGCATCCCAGGACTAGCAGTAGATACGCAGTATTTT. Residues: CSGIPGLAVDTQYF.

This chain joins TRBV28 and TRBJ2-7; no reliable D call. The CDR3 contains 15 residues. From germline, CDR1 is MDHEN and CDR2 SYDVKM. Trimming left V 7 bases short and J 0 bases short, with 16 bases between. The CDR3 reads CASTAMDVRSYEQYF. The CDR3 DNA reads TGTGCCAGCACCGCTATGGACGTCCGCTCCTACGAGCAGTACTTC.

This chain joins TRBV7-2 and TRBJ2-2; D is possibly TRBD2 (6 bases). V lost 1 base and J 0 bases, leaving 9 bases between the germline ends. The CDR3 runs to 16 residues. Germline CDR1 reads SGHTA; CDR2 reads FQGNSA. The CDR3 nucleotides read TGTGCCAGCAGCTTAGGGTGGGAGGCGAACACCGGGGAGCTGTTTTTT. Translated: CASSLGWEANTGELFF.

This rearrangement joins TRBV7-7 to TRBJ2-5; D tentatively fits TRBD1 or TRBD2 (5 bases each). There are 15 residues in the CDR3. Trimming cost V 5 bases and J 2 bases, with 15 bases left between them. Germline V gene data show CDR1 as SSHAT and CDR2 as FNYEAQ (reference sequence). CDR3 DNA: TGTGCCAGCAGCCCAATAAGGGACGGACAAGAGACCCAGTACTTC. Its protein is CASSPIRDGQETQYF.

A single count supports this clone. V gene TRBV29-1 combines with J gene TRBJ2-3, with 8 bases that match TRBD1. Unmatched junction bases numbered 1, after V lost 5 bases and J lost 0 bases. CDR1 and CDR2 (germline): SQVTM, ANQGSEA. The CDR3 sequence is 13 residues long. CDR3: CSVRDRSTDTQYF. In DNA, the CDR3 is TGCAGCGTTAGGGACAGGAGCACAGATACGCAGTATTTT.